The clone carrying this T cell receptor beta chain was recorded only once. In the original analysis: The authors estimated nucleated cell counts from reference gene primer amplification. Method: immunoSEQ multiplex PCR; TCRdb's copy keeps in-frame clones and lacks some. Clone size and V and J calls were adopted from that table, with D and trimming inferred from the DNA. The table records roughly 250,000 clones, 85% to 90% of them present only once. The sample belongs to a study of blood T cell repertoires in COVID-19. This CDR3 is 16 amino acids long. Germline-derived CDR1 and CDR2 are MGHDK and SYGVNS. V was clipped by 4 bases and J by 8 bases; unmatched bases: 11. Those who participated ranged in age from 18 to 89 years and resided in some 24 US areas. Participants were placed into cohorts based on the clinical history they reported. No more than 2 weeks before study entry, exposed participants had met a case of COVID-19.

Sequencing was done on a sample of PBMCs or T cells enriched from blood (not recorded which). J is TRBJ1-4 and V is TRBV25-1; TRBD1 agrees at 9 bases. This sequence was found in a man aged 45 to 65 who had been exposed to COVID-19. The DNA of the CDR3 is TGTGCCAGCAGTGTTGGGGGCGGGACAGGGAGCGAAAAACTGTTTTTT. This gives the protein CASSVGGGTGSEKLFF.